This record concerns one TCR beta chain sequence. This entry is derived from a study of tumor and adjacent non-tumor tissue in lung cancer. The ends were cut back, 8 bases at V and 8 bases at J, with 15 bases in the middle. This CDR3 contains 13 residues. Per the germline V gene, CDR1 is MGHDK and CDR2 is SYGVNS. TCRbeta libraries were built with three rounds of nested PCR, modified from ARM-PCR. TCRdb analysed the multiplex PCR reads with MiXCR anew, one entry per CDR3 protein. The data show 90,000 to 110,000 distinct CDR3 sequences, over 55% seen once. No cell sorting was done before RNA was extracted from the tissue. More than 3 cm separated this lung sample from the edge of the tumor. Newly diagnosed lung cancer patients had thoracic surgery in China, August–late 2014, without prior chemotherapy.

V gene TRBV25-1 combines with J gene TRBJ1-4, with D possibly being TRBD1 (5 bases). The sequenced material came from distant non-tumor lung tissue. The TCR originated in a man aged 60 to 69 with non-small cell lung cancer. The CDR3: CASFDSHGEKLFF. CDR3 sequence (DNA): TGTGCCAGCTTTGACAGCCATGGAGAAAAACTGTTTTTT.